The present T cell receptor beta chain was sequenced within a study of OX40 agonist ivuxolimab in advanced cancers. Findings and caveats of the study: The CD4+ and CD8+ T cells in the blood had expanded clonally by week 6 at 0.1 to 3.0 mg/kg.

Only in-frame clones appear in the TCRdb table, and some are missing; sequencing was by immunoSEQ multiplex PCR. The sample has tens of thousands of clones; about 90% are singletons. The CDR3 totals 13 residues. CDR1 is LNHDA and CDR2 is SQIVND in the germline V gene (reference sequence). V lost 7 bases and J 3 bases, leaving 12 bases between the germline ends. This clone was seen just once. No antigen is known for it. The sample here was CD4+ or CD8+ T cells sorted from blood, taken in a trial of the OX40 agonist ivuxolimab. The V call is TRBV19, the J call TRBJ2-5, with D perhaps given as TRBD1 or TRBD2 (5 bases each). The TCR comes from an adult with an advanced solid tumor such as melanoma, head and neck, liver or kidney cancer. The CDR3 here is CASTVGTEETQYF. In DNA, the CDR3 is TGTGCCAGTACCGTGGGGACGGAAGAGACCCAGTACTTC.